A selection of T cell receptor beta chains follows, all from one sample in a study of shared clonotypes between healthy human individuals. Produced via immunoSEQ multiplex PCR; TCRdb's table is partial and in-frame only. Among hundreds of thousands of clones listed, around 96% were seen once. Sequenced input: naive CD8+ T cells sorted from blood. The receptors originated from a woman aged 30 to 39 in good health. Both conserved end residues are part of each CDR3.

v_gene: TRBV9
j_gene: TRBJ2-3
len: 16
CDR3aa: CASSTRGTLTTDTQYF

v_gene: TRBV19
j_gene: TRBJ1-1
len: 15
CDR3aa: CASSPPDRLNTEAFF

v_gene: TRBV2
j_gene: TRBJ1-4
len: 16
CDR3aa: CASSDSQRATNEKLFF

v_gene: TRBV5-6
j_gene: TRBJ2-1
len: 15
CDR3aa: CASSLPGSSANEQFF

v_gene: TRBV28
j_gene: TRBJ1-5
len: 12
CDR3aa: CASSSPGQPQHF

v_gene: TRBV27
j_gene: TRBJ2-1
len: 14
CDR3aa: CASRGTGTYNEQFF

v_gene: TRBV30
j_gene: TRBJ2-1
len: 13
CDR3aa: CACGTSGSQEQFF

v_gene: TRBV27
j_gene: TRBJ2-2
len: 14
CDR3aa: CASNLRWNTGELFF

v_gene: TRBV6-4
j_gene: TRBJ2-1
len: 15
CDR3aa: CASSDSGGGYNEQFF

v_gene: TRBV19
j_gene: TRBJ2-2
len: 14
CDR3aa: CASSIDFSTGELFF

v_gene: TRBV5-1
j_gene: TRBJ2-7
len: 11
CDR3aa: CASSQDYEQYF

v_gene: TRBV4-1
j_gene: TRBJ2-7
len: 14
CDR3aa: CASSRDGEDYEQYF

v_gene: TRBV7-9
j_gene: TRBJ2-1
len: 16
CDR3aa: CASRPPAGTPLAEQFF

v_gene: TRBV5-6
j_gene: TRBJ2-3
len: 16
CDR3aa: CASSLFGAAGTDTQYF

v_gene: TRBV10-1
j_gene: TRBJ1-1
len: 15
CDR3aa: CASSEYRGVYTEAFF

v_gene: TRBV2
j_gene: TRBJ2-7
len: 15
CDR3aa: CASSEDAGSPYEQYF

v_gene: TRBV25-1
j_gene: TRBJ2-7
len: 13
CDR3aa: CASSPTGKYEQYF

v_gene: TRBV7-8
j_gene: TRBJ1-5
len: 16
CDR3aa: CASSQWGWREGQPQHF

v_gene: TRBV19
j_gene: TRBJ2-5
len: 16
CDR3aa: CASSIGTSGTQETQYF

v_gene: TRBV7-8
j_gene: TRBJ1-4
len: 12
CDR3aa: CASSPPNEKLFF

v_gene: TRBV6-4
j_gene: TRBJ2-1
len: 16
CDR3aa: CASGYLAGSSYNEQFF

v_gene: TRBV29-1
j_gene: TRBJ2-1
len: 15
CDR3aa: CSVYLDRSSYNEQFF

v_gene: TRBV6-5
j_gene: TRBJ1-4
len: 14
CDR3aa: CASSYLGDSEKLFF

v_gene: TRBV19
j_gene: TRBJ1-1
len: 13
CDR3aa: CASILGGNTEAFF

v_gene: TRBV20-1
j_gene: TRBJ1-1
len: 11
CDR3aa: CSATPWGEAFF

v_gene: TRBV9
j_gene: TRBJ2-7
len: 13
CDR3aa: CASGGLYSYEQYF

v_gene: TRBV23-1
j_gene: TRBJ2-5
len: 16
CDR3aa: CASSLRTGGLRETQYF

v_gene: TRBV2
j_gene: TRBJ1-1
len: 12
CDR3aa: CASSDRAGEAFF

v_gene: TRBV11-2
j_gene: TRBJ2-7
len: 13
CDR3aa: CASSPNPRYEQYF

v_gene: TRBV30
j_gene: TRBJ2-2
len: 14
CDR3aa: CAWSVKAFTGELFF

v_gene: TRBV30
j_gene: TRBJ2-1
len: 17
CDR3aa: CAWIGTSGSRIADEQFF

v_gene: TRBV28
j_gene: TRBJ1-5
len: 16
CDR3aa: CASSPPGRQGGQPQHF

v_gene: TRBV7-6
j_gene: TRBJ1-2
len: 13
CDR3aa: CASSSGTDYGYTF

v_gene: TRBV25-1
j_gene: TRBJ2-3
len: 12
CDR3aa: CASSGGEDTQYF

v_gene: TRBV9
j_gene: TRBJ2-7
len: 11
CDR3aa: CASSPLIEQYF

v_gene: TRBV2
j_gene: TRBJ1-2
len: 15
CDR3aa: CASSDQLHSVYGYTF

v_gene: TRBV6-5
j_gene: TRBJ2-7
len: 12
CDR3aa: CASAGDSYEQYF